This T cell receptor beta chain was recorded in a study of shared clonotypes between healthy human individuals. The assay ran at deep level. Source study methods: For the immunoSEQ data, sequences were junction-only without quality scores, so filtering differed. The data were produced by immunoSEQ multiplex PCR, yet TCRdb's version contains in-frame clones alone and is incomplete. V and J calls and clone size are copied from that table; D and trimming were computed from the DNA. The sample lists some 1.5 million clones; approximately 98% were seen once. Between the trimmed V and J ends, which lost 2 bases and 0 bases, there was a span of 8 bases. Germline CDR1 SEHNR, CDR2 FQNEAQ (reference sequence). The CDR3 is 15 residues long. As regards this clone: No antigen is known for it.

Broader study findings: Several donors showed sharing of approximately 5% of naive CD4 clonotypes. Expectations were that clonotype sharing among donors would be affected by sequencing depth.

The source is a man between 25 and 39 years old in good health. The rearrangement uses TRBV7-9 and TRBJ1-3; D gene uncertain. The sequencing input was naive CD4+ T cells sorted from blood. The subset denotes: CD45RA+ positively selected. The CDR3 region is CASSLNQISGNTIYF. CDR3 in DNA: TGTGCCAGCAGCTTAAACCAGATCTCTGGAAACACCATATATTTT.